This T cell receptor (beta chain) derives from a study of regulatory T cells in long-lasting Graves disease (dated by TCRdb to about 2021). Background for the entire study: Newly diagnosed Graves' disease patients had taken antithyroid drugs for less than 3 months. Persistent Graves' disease patients were compared with newly diagnosed Graves' disease patients by peripheral blood TCR sequencing and RNA sequencing. The study was registered as a clinical trial and conducted in China. A total of 33 samples were covered by TCR sequencing, comprising around 13 persistent and roughly 20 newly diagnosed Graves' disease patients.

According to the study, the label for this sample's time point signals: newly diagnosed GD, antithyroid drugs for less than 3 months. For both TCR sequencing and RNA sequencing, RNA was extracted from PBMCs using TRIzol. Graves' disease was diagnosed according to American Thyroid Association guidelines. Patients for the study were recruited at an endocrinology department in Xi'an, China. Each patient gave 9 to 10 milliliters of peripheral blood, collected in an EDTA anticoagulant tube. Ficoll Paque Plus density gradient separation was used to isolate PBMCs, and no further T cell sorting was done. RNA quality was checked with an Agilent 2100 Bioanalyzer and agarose gel, and concentration with a NanoDrop 2000. The germline V gene specifies KGHSH as CDR1 and LQKENI as CDR2. Taken from cysteine to phenylalanine, the CDR3 has 19 residues. Of all the DNA, just the CDR3 is kept, 57 bases in frame from base 1. The germline V and J ends show losses of 3 bases and 1 base respectively, and no gene match explains 12 bases of the junction.

Overall results and qualifications from the work: Only peripheral blood was studied, because thyroid tissue, the primary lesion, was inaccessible. Compared with newly diagnosed patients, persistent Graves' disease patients had lower TCR Shannon entropy and fewer highly expanded clones, which suggests clonal expansion. TRBV28, TRBJ1-2 and TRBJ2-5 were preferentially used in persistent disease, while TRBV20-1 and TRBJ2-1 were favored in newly diagnosed disease. More public clonotypes were shared among persistent patients (roughly 3,000) than among newly diagnosed patients (roughly 1,000). Sequencing and analysis were restricted to the TCR beta chain. The small sample size was acknowledged by the authors as a limitation that may reduce accuracy.

The library relied on multiplex PCR. Sequencing used an Illumina HiSeq 4000. CDR3 regions were amplified by Arm-PCR with iRepertoire HTBI primers to construct TCR beta libraries. Before sequencing, the PCR products underwent gel purification. The published analysis was carried out like this. A total of 62 TRBV and under 15 TRBJ segments were identified across samples and were used for gene usage analysis of CDR3 amino acid clonotypes. COPE and FqMerger were used to merge filtered high-quality paired reads into contigs. BLAST was used to align contigs to IMGT TRBV, TRBD and TRBJ reference genes, and CDR3 was defined according to IMGT. Any clonotype with a frequency above 0.1% was counted as a highly expanded clone. Shannon entropy served as the measure of repertoire diversity, while the Gini coefficient captured V-J evenness. Clonotypes shared by more than one individual were considered public. In-frame beta chains were kept once TCRdb had trimmed the public reads at Q25 with fastp and called clones with MiXCR. Each CDR3 protein appears once, grouped with its most common genes and DNA. The V and J calls, along with clone size, are taken from TCRdb and not from the paper's own processing. Within this sample are some 450,000 distinct CDR3 sequences, with approximately 16% of them counted one time only. Of the sample, about 10% falls within the top ten clones.

A word on this clonotype: What this receptor recognizes is not known. No base quality information exists; no much larger clone differs at one position.

This sample also appeared in a second study, on T cells in Graves' hyperthyroidism and ophthalmopathy. The second study's paper adds: Stable Graves' hyperthyroidism was defined as the absence of progression to ophthalmopathy over 18 months of follow-up. Hyperthyroidism patients were newly diagnosed, with disease duration under 2 months, and aged 18 to 65 years. Any patient with an uncontrolled infection, another autoimmune disease, pregnancy or lactation was excluded. Diagnoses were established on the basis of clinical symptoms, serum thyroxine and TRAb, thyroid ultrasound, and orbital computed tomography. The first round of RT-PCR for the TCR CDR3 was performed with the HTBI primer set and the Qiagen OneStep RT-PCR kit. Most expanded thyroid clonotypes (frequency above 0.001) were also found in blood, which suggests that blood repertoires may mirror thyroid immune responses. In cross-validation, a model built on a 13 V-J signature told ophthalmopathy apart from stable hyperthyroidism with approximately 91% sensitivity and roughly 82% specificity, and in testing the same model reached 80%/75%. During validation, the model predicted progression to ophthalmopathy a median of roughly six months ahead of onset, with around 70% sensitivity and more than 72% specificity. A discovery cohort of approximately 97 patients, approximately 44 with Graves' ophthalmopathy and 55 to 65 with stable Graves' hyperthyroidism, was used to find distinguishing TCR V-J signatures. Whether ophthalmopathy could be predicted prospectively was tested in an independent validation cohort made up of approximately 19 hyperthyroidism patients plus 17 patients who later progressed to ophthalmopathy. The approximately 100 discovery patients were randomly split 7:3 into training and test sets. In six Graves' hyperthyroidism patients, the study also compared T-cell repertoires from thyroid tissue with T-cell repertoires from blood. After blood sampling, hyperthyroidism patients were treated with methimazole at a starting dose of 30 mg daily, and ophthalmopathy patients were treated with high-dose intravenous methylprednisolone. A second multiplex PCR round built the libraries, followed by size selection and purification. Sequencing of the libraries was done on an Illumina HiSeq2000 using paired-end 100 bp reads. SOAPnuke was used to process the raw data, with reads discarded if the reads contained adapters or uncalled bases, had a mean Phred below 15, or lacked an exact constant-primer or identifier match. COPE v1.2.5 was used to merge high-quality paired reads, and clonotypes were defined as unique nucleotide sequences. MiTCR v1.1 was used to align clonotypes to the IMGT TRBV, TRBD and TRBJ reference segments. Analysis was restricted to V-J combinations with a frequency above 0.0001, which covered over 98% of repertoires. A TCS score was defined as the ratio between F50 (clonal expansion) and ExV (chaos), using BLOSUM62-based TCRdist between CDR3 peptides within each V-J. Welch's t-statistics and random forest reduced several hundred V-J features to 10 to 15, which were used in a naive Bayes classifier (R e1071). No statistical method was used to fix the sample size in advance, and group allocation was not hidden from the investigators. TCR Vbeta CDR3 sequencing of 120 to 150 peripheral blood samples (over 40 ophthalmopathy, over 70 hyperthyroidism and roughly 17 progressor patients) is reported in the paper.

Sequencing used peripheral blood mononuclear cells (PBMCs), obtained at new diagnosis, from a patient treated with antithyroid drugs. The chain links TRBV18 with TRBJ1-1; 12 of the junction bases match TRBD1. The TCR was taken from a woman aged 25 to 39 with Graves disease. Donor details come from another sample of the same person, matched by shared clones. The CDR3: CASSPRDRGRFVRNTEAFF. Read as DNA, the sequence is TGTGCCAGCTCACCCCGGGACAGGGGGCGGTTCGTCAGGAACACTGAAGCTTTCTTT. The CDR3, completed at both ends by the reference TRBV18 and TRBJ1-1 genes, gives the full variable domain NAGVMQNPRHLVRRRGQEARLRCSPMKGHSHVYWYRQLPEEGLKFMVYLQKENIIDESGMPKERFSAEFPKEGPSILRIQQVVRGDSAAYFCASSPRDRGRFVRNTEAFFGQGTRLTVV.